A single sample gave rise to the 32 T cell receptor beta chains below, sequenced in a study of regulatory T cells in long-lasting Graves disease. CDR3 regions were amplified by Arm-PCR using iRepertoire HTBI primers to build TCR beta libraries. TCRdb redid the calling of the multiplex PCR reads with MiXCR, one entry per CDR3 protein. The sample includes hundreds of thousands of distinct CDR3 sequences, about 16% of them seen just once. This sample's time point: newly diagnosed GD, antithyroid drugs for less than 3 months. Extracted RNA from PBMCs served as the source of the TCR library. The same data also went into a second study, on T cells in Graves' hyperthyroidism and ophthalmopathy.

The sample consisted of peripheral blood mononuclear cells (PBMCs), taken at new diagnosis, from a patient treated with antithyroid drugs. All receptors come from a woman aged 25 to 39 with Graves disease.

This clonotype was recorded at least ten times. CDR3 sequence reads: CASSLRPNTEAFF. The CDR3 DNA sequence: TGTGCCAGCAGTTTAAGGCCAAACACTGAAGCTTTCTTT. The J gene is TRBJ1-1, the V gene TRBV27; no firm D call. Germline V gives CDR1 MNHEY, CDR2 SMNVEV (reference sequence). The V gene lost 2 bases and the J gene lost 2 bases, with 6 bases spanning the gap. This CDR3 is built from 13 residues.

The chain is built from TRBV7-3 and TRBJ1-1; perhaps TRBD1 as D (5 bases). V lost 0 bases, J lost 6 bases, and 11 bases lay in between. This CDR3 contains 14 residues. Germline V gene data show CDR1 as SGHTA and CDR2 as FQGTGA. For the CDR3, the DNA is TGTGCCAGCAGCTTAACCCCACAGGTGTCTGAAGCTTTCTTT. Encoded protein: CASSLTPQVSEAFF.

This clonotype was counted ten times or more. The V gene is TRBV12-3 or TRBV12-4, the J gene TRBJ2-7; D perhaps matches TRBD1 (6 bases). V lost 6 bases to trimming and J lost 1 base, with 31 bases between them. The length of the CDR3 is 20 residues. CDR3 amino acids: CASRRPTGSVEYLESYEQYF. The CDR3 DNA reads as TGTGCCAGCAGAAGACCGACAGGTAGTGTCGAATACCTCGAATCCTACGAGCAGTACTTC.

This clonotype was picked up many times. The V call is TRBV12-3 or TRBV12-4, the J call TRBJ1-2; no firm D call. This CDR3 is built from 11 residues. The ends were cut back, 5 bases at V and 8 bases at J, with 9 bases in the middle. DNA of the CDR3: TGTGCCAGCAGTCTCATCGGAGGCTACACCTTC. This translates into CASSLIGGYTF.

In its sample, this clonotype was seen many times. The V call is TRBV7-9, the J call TRBJ2-7; D unresolved. The CDR3 sequence is 13 residues long. V was pared by 6 bases and J by 2 bases, with 11 bases between. Germline assignment: CDR1 SEHNR and CDR2 FQNEAQ (reference sequence). The CDR3 region is CASSSDVPYEQYF. DNA for the CDR3: TGTGCCAGCAGTTCGGACGTACCCTACGAGCAGTACTTC.

Only one count was recorded for this clonotype. This rearrangement joins TRBV7-3 to TRBJ2-3; no clear D. The CDR3 length is 14 residues. The V end lost 5 bases, the J end lost 4 bases, and 13 bases lay between the germline ends. In germline, CDR1 is SGHTA, CDR2 FQGTGA. CDR3 nucleotide sequence: TGTGCCAGCAGCCCTTCCCCGACGGCAGATACGCAGTATTTT. Translating it yields CASSPSPTADTQYF.

This sequence joins TRBV5-1 and TRBJ1-3; possible D gene TRBD1, 5 bases. Germline CDR1 is SGHRS and CDR2 is YFSETQ. The CDR3 is 14 residues long. V was shortened by 3 bases and J by 8 bases, with 15 bases between the two germline ends. CDR3 sequence reads: CASSSWWGEDTIYF. CDR3 sequence (DNA): TGCGCCAGCAGCTCGTGGTGGGGCGAGGACACCATATATTTT.

The sample holds one count of this clonotype. V usage is TRBV7-2 and J usage is TRBJ2-3; tentative D call: TRBD2 (6 bases). Germline CDR1 SGHTA, CDR2 FQGNSA. The CDR3 runs to 18 residues. The ends were cut back, 1 base at V and 3 bases at J, with 20 bases in the middle. The CDR3 protein is CASSLVGGPLSETDTQYF. The CDR3 coding sequence is TGTGCCAGCAGCTTAGTTGGAGGGCCCCTTTCGGAAACAGATACGCAGTATTTT.

Ten or more counts support this clonotype. The CDR3 spells CASSQGPGGYYEQYF. The CDR3 nucleotides are TGTGCCAGCAGCCAAGGCCCCGGGGGATACTACGAGCAGTACTTC. The chain is built from TRBV3-1 and TRBJ2-7, with D possibly being TRBD2 (6 bases). V was clipped by 1 base and J by 3 bases, with 13 bases between them. The CDR3 has 15 residues. CDR1 is LGHDT and CDR2 is YNNKEL in the germline V gene (reference sequence).

As for this clonotype: Since a much larger clone is just one base distant, this may be a read error. In this CDR3 the conserved last residue, phenylalanine or tryptophan, is missing, so a read error is likely. This chain links TRBV7-2 with TRBJ1-6; D unresolved. This CDR3 is 12 amino acids long. Trimming removed 3 bases at V and 4 bases at J, with 1 base between. Germline CDR1 SGHTA, CDR2 FQGNSA. This CDR3 is CASSFYNSPLHL. The CDR3 bases are TGTGCCAGCAGCTTTTATAATTCACCCCTCCACCTT.

This clonotype was seen more than once but under ten times. The gene calls are TRBV2 and TRBJ1-4; maybe TRBD1 (5 bases). The V end lost 3 bases, the J end lost 7 bases, and 15 bases lay between the germline ends. The CDR3 covers 15 residues. Germline V CDR1 and CDR2: SNHLY, FYNNEI. The CDR3: CASSEMQGFFEKLFF. In nucleotides, the CDR3 is TGTGCCAGCAGTGAGATGCAGGGATTTTTTGAAAAACTGTTTTTT.

This clonotype was found a few times. The chain joins TRBV19 to TRBJ2-1; D gene ambiguous. V shed 5 bases and J shed 7 bases, with 12 bases lying between them. CDR3 length equals 13 residues. Looked up from germline, CDR1 is LNHDA and CDR2 is SQIVND (reference sequence). CDR3 nucleotide sequence: TGTGCCAGTAGTGACCATCTTAGGAATGAGCAGTTCTTC. Encoded protein: CASSDHLRNEQFF.

In this sample, this clonotype turned up many times. The rearrangement joins TRBV6-5 to TRBJ2-7; D is possibly TRBD1 or TRBD2 (5 bases each). Trimming took off 3 bases at V and 3 bases at J, with 15 bases between the two ends. Germline V gives CDR1 MNHEY, CDR2 SVGAGI. CDR3 length: 15 residues. CDR3 nucleotides: TGTGCCAGCAGTTATGGGACCCCCGTCGGCTACGAGCAGTACTTC. Translating gives CASSYGTPVGYEQYF.

The table lists this clonotype with many counts. The chain employs TRBV2 and TRBJ1-6; D not certain. With 2 bases removed from V and 10 bases from J, the gap between germline ends came to 15 bases. This CDR3 has 15 amino acids. Germline CDR1 and CDR2: SNHLY and FYNNEI. The CDR3 coding sequence is TGTGCCAGCAGTGAACGGGAGTCTGTTTACTCACCCCTCCACTTT. Its translation: CASSERESVYSPLHF. Full variable domain (rest looked up from reference TRBV2 and TRBJ1-6): EPEVTQTPSHQVTQMGQEVILRCVPISNHLYFYWYRQILGQKVEFLVSFYNNEISEKSEIFDDQFSVERPDGSNFTLKIRSTKLEDSAMYFCASSERESVYSPLHFGNGTRLTVT.

This chain uses TRBV5-1 with TRBJ1-3; no clear D. The CDR3 sequence is 16 residues long. V dropped 3 bases and J dropped 0 bases, with 13 bases sitting between them. The V gene's germline CDR1 is SGHRS and CDR2 YFSETQ. The CDR3 DNA reads as TGCGCCAGCAGCTCAAGAGCGGGTTCCTCTGGAAACACCATATATTTT. Translation: CASSSRAGSSGNTIYF.

V is TRBV7-3 and J is TRBJ2-7, with TRBD2 matching over 10 bases. The CDR3 spans 16 residues. Germline values: CDR1 SGHTA, CDR2 FQGTGA. The V and J ends lost 2 bases and 3 bases, in that order; junction bases with no gene match: 7. CDR3 DNA: TGTGCCAGCAGCTTACGGGTAGCGGGAGGATTCTACGAGCAGTACTTC. It yields the protein CASSLRVAGGFYEQYF. The full variable domain, completed using reference TRBV7-3 and TRBJ2-7, is GAGVSQTPSNKVTEKGKYVELRCDPISGHTALYWYRQSLGQGPEFLIYFQGTGAADDSGLPNDRFFAVRPEGSVSTLKIQRTERGDSAVYLCASSLRVAGGFYEQYFGPGTRLTVT.

As regards this clonotype: This may stem from a read error, because a much larger clone lies one nucleotide away. The J gene is TRBJ2-1, the V gene TRBV20-1; a possible D gene is TRBD1 (6 bases). Deletions cut 5 bases from V and 13 bases from J, with 27 bases between. This CDR3 region has 15 residues. In germline, CDR1 is DFQATT, CDR2 SNEGSKA (reference sequence). CDR3 nucleotides: TGCAGTGCTTCACGTAGCAGGGGCTCAAGGGAGACCCAGTTCTTC. This gives the protein CSASRSRGSRETQFF.

The rearrangement links TRBV7-9 to TRBJ1-1; tentative D call: TRBD1 (6 bases). V lost 7 bases and J 5 bases, leaving 20 bases between the germline ends. The CDR3 spans 15 residues. In germline, CDR1 is SEHNR, CDR2 FQNEAQ (reference sequence). CDR3 coding DNA: TGTGCCAGCATCACAGGGACGGGGTATGGGACTGAAGCTTTCTTT. This encodes CASITGTGYGTEAFF.

The chain employs TRBV19 and TRBJ1-6, with D perhaps matching TRBD1 (6 bases). Trimming pared 6 bases from V and 6 bases from J, leaving 21 bases between. The CDR3 spans 17 residues. Germline V gene lookup returns CDR1 LNHDA and CDR2 SQIVND (reference sequence). In DNA form, the CDR3 reads TGTGCCAGTAGGAAGTCTTCCAGGGACAAGAGTAATTCACCCCTCCACTTT. It is translated as CASRKSSRDKSNSPLHF.

This clonotype was detected ten times or more. V usage is TRBV29-1 and J usage is TRBJ2-5; D is perhaps TRBD1 or TRBD2 (6 bases each). V was shortened by 3 bases and J by 2 bases, with 10 bases between the two germline ends. In germline, CDR1 is SQVTM, CDR2 ANQGSEA. CDR3 size: 13 residues. The CDR3 loop reads CSVDGGRQETQYF. In DNA form, the CDR3 reads TGCAGCGTTGATGGGGGGCGACAAGAGACCCAGTACTTC.

This clonotype was observed many times. This rearrangement joins TRBV28 to TRBJ1-6, with a possible D match to TRBD1 (5 bases). Trimming cost V 2 bases and J 8 bases, with 16 bases left between them. This CDR3 has 16 residues. Germline V lookup: CDR1 MDHEN, CDR2 SYDVKM. The DNA of the CDR3 is TGTGCCAGCAGTTTAGGCCCGGGACTATATTATTCACCCCTCCACTTT. Its protein is CASSLGPGLYYSPLHF.

This clonotype was detected ten times or more. The rearrangement links TRBV7-3 to TRBJ2-2; 7 bases are a match to TRBD1. V gave up 2 bases and J gave up 2 bases; unmatched junction bases: 5. CDR1 and CDR2 (germline): SGHTA, FQGTGA. This CDR3 contains 16 residues. DNA of the CDR3: TGTGCCAGCAGCTTATCCCAGGGGGTTAACACCGGGGAGCTGTTTTTT. Its protein product is CASSLSQGVNTGELFF.

This chain uses TRBV7-2 with TRBJ2-2; D remains unclear. This CDR3 is built from 16 residues. Germline CDR1 and CDR2: SGHTA and FQGNSA. Trimming removed 1 base from V and 2 bases from J, with 11 bases in between. The chain's CDR3 is CASSLGWGFNTGELFF. In nucleotides, the CDR3 is TGTGCCAGCAGCTTAGGGTGGGGATTTAACACCGGGGAGCTGTTTTTT. Supplemented by reference TRBV7-2 and TRBJ2-2, the full variable domain reads GAGVSQSPSNKVTEKGKDVELRCDPISGHTALYWYRQSLGQGLEFLIYFQGNSAPDKSGLPSDRFSAERTGGSVSTLTIQRTQQEDSAVYLCASSLGWGFNTGELFFGEGSRLTVL.

This clonotype turned up a few times. The chain links TRBV9 to TRBJ2-7; the D gene is possibly TRBD2 (5 bases). CDR3 length: 13 residues. Trimming removed 0 bases from V and 3 bases from J, with 7 bases in between. Germline loops: CDR1 SGDLS, CDR2 YYNGEE. The CDR3 DNA reads TGTGCCAGCAGCGTAGAGACTAACTACGAGCAGTACTTC. Protein product: CASSVETNYEQYF.

This clonotype was observed a few times. This sequence joins TRBV7-9 and TRBJ2-3, with 7 nucleotides matching TRBD1. V shed 3 bases, J shed 1 base, and the junction held 13 bases outside the gene matches. The CDR3 extends over 18 amino acids. Germline lookup yields CDR1 SEHNR and CDR2 FQNEAQ (reference sequence). The CDR3, as DNA: TGTGCCAGCAGCTTCCGCCCAGCAGGGGGTCGAGGCACAGATACGCAGTATTTT. This sequence encodes CASSFRPAGGRGTDTQYF.

The rearrangement uses TRBV30 and TRBJ2-5; no clear D gene. CDR3 length equals 13 residues. Trimming took 0 bases from V and 5 from J, leaving 10 bases between them. Germline CDR1 is GTSNPN and CDR2 is SVGIG (reference sequence). Here the CDR3 reads CAWSVFKRETQYF. In nucleotides, the CDR3 is TGTGCCTGGAGTGTATTTAAGAGGGAGACCCAGTACTTC.

This clonotype was observed a handful of times. The chain employs TRBV3-1 and TRBJ1-1; 7 nucleotides match TRBD1. Trimming at V came to 3 bases and at J to 6 bases, leaving 13 bases not matched to a gene. The CDR3 length is 16 residues. Germline V gene sequence: CDR1 LGHDT, CDR2 YNNKEL (reference sequence). The CDR3 DNA reads as TGTGCCAGCAGCCAGCCAGGAGGGACAGCTGCATCTGAAGCTTTCTTT. Protein: CASSQPGGTAASEAFF. The whole variable domain, remainder taken from reference TRBV3-1 and TRBJ1-1, is DTAVSQTPKYLVTQMGNDKSIKCEQNLGHDTMYWYKQDSKKFLKIMFSYNNKELIINETVPNRFSPKSPDKAHLNLHINSLELGDSAVYFCASSQPGGTAASEAFFGQGTRLTVV.

The chain couples TRBV5-1 to TRBJ2-7; no clear D. Germline loops: CDR1 SGHRS, CDR2 YFSETQ. The CDR3 extends over 14 amino acids. Trimming shortened V by 0 bases and J by 4 bases, and 11 bases separated the two germline ends. CDR3 nucleotide sequence: TGCGCCAGCAGCTTGGACTCATATCTATACGAGCAGTACTTC. This gives the protein CASSLDSYLYEQYF.

This clonotype was detected only a few times. This sequence joins TRBV20-1 and TRBJ1-1, with D possibly being TRBD1 (5 bases). The CDR3 has 15 residues. Germline V gene lookup returns CDR1 DFQATT and CDR2 SNEGSKA (reference sequence). Trimming stripped 4 bases from V and 5 bases from J, with 20 bases between. The CDR3 region is CSAIPLVGVKTEAFF. CDR3 bases: TGCAGTGCTATACCCCTCGTGGGGGTAAAAACTGAAGCTTTCTTT.

This sequence joins TRBV7-3 and TRBJ2-1; D may be TRBD1 (5 bases). This CDR3 region has 15 residues. Trimming removed 5 bases at V and 0 bases at J, with 11 bases between. Germline CDR1 and CDR2: SGHTA and FQGTGA. The CDR3, as DNA: TGTGCCAGCAGCGTCACAGGTGACTCCTACAATGAGCAGTTCTTC. Its translation: CASSVTGDSYNEQFF.

This clonotype was seen only a few times. The chain combines TRBV3-1 with TRBJ1-1; TRBD1 matches at 8 bases. The CDR3 consists of 16 residues. Germline V gives CDR1 LGHDT, CDR2 YNNKEL (reference sequence). The junction had 8 bases not matched to a gene; V was cut back by 3 bases and J by 2 bases. The CDR3 sequence: CASSQATTGVNTEAFF. As DNA, the CDR3 is TGTGCCAGCAGCCAGGCAACGACAGGGGTAAACACTGAAGCTTTCTTT.

The chain couples TRBV7-9 to TRBJ2-7; 7 bases are a match to TRBD2. The V gene's germline CDR1 is SEHNR and CDR2 FQNEAQ (reference sequence). The CDR3 is made up of 12 amino acids. DNA of the CDR3: TGTGTCTCCCGGGGCGGGGGTGACGAGCAGTACTTC. Protein product: CVSRGGGDEQYF.